This T cell receptor (beta chain) derives from a study of vaccination effects on CD4 cells after COVID-19. As for the study in general: Relative to the second dose, post-vaccine samples were obtained a median of 72 days later.

After expansion with viral peptide pools in the ViraFEST assay, antigen-specific CD4+ T cells were sequenced. After roughly ten days in culture, the CD4+ T cells were isolated. Every participant took two doses of the BNT162b2 or mRNA-1273 vaccine. None of the vaccinated had previously contracted SARS-CoV-2, and their nucleocapsid antibodies tested negative. After around 2 million PBMC were placed in each well, they were cultured with approximately 9.4 IU/ml IL-2 and 10 ug/ml peptides. The authors replaced half the medium with IL-2 medium on days 3 and 7. The CDR3 consists of 13 residues. The germline gives CDR1 SGHVS, CDR2 FQNEAQ. V gave up 1 base and J gave up 4 bases, with 5 bases separating them. About this clone itself: Its cognate antigen is unknown.

TCRdb's copy holds only in-frame clones and misses some; the assay was immunoSEQ multiplex PCR. The data contain under 25,000 clones, roughly 76% of them singletons. The chain has TRBV7-8 and TRBJ1-5; TRBD1 might be the D (5 bases). The sequencing here drew on CD4+ T cells from PBMCs cultured with SARS-CoV-2 spike peptides, taken after COVID-19 vaccination. The source of this sequence is a human donor who received a COVID-19 vaccine. Some clones in this sample may be carry-over from other donors' samples. The CDR3 DNA sequence: TGTGCCAGCAGCTTAGGACAGAATCAGCCCCAGCATTTT. It specifies CASSLGQNQPQHF.